A single sample is the source of the 25 T cell receptor beta chains below, sequenced in a study of blood T cell repertoires in COVID-19. Using immunoSEQ multiplex PCR, the repertoire was profiled, and TCRdb retains in-frame clones only, with some absent. The sample holds roughly 130,000 clones, over 75% seen once. The sample comprised peripheral blood. These TCRs come from a woman aged 70-85 years with acute or convalescent COVID-19.

The sample holds a few counts of this clone. The CDR3 spells CASSGGVVYGANVLTF. The CDR3 DNA reads TGTGCCAGCAGCGGGGGCGTGGTCTATGGGGCCAACGTCCTGACTTTC. V and J are TRBV9 and TRBJ2-6; possibly TRBD1 for D (5 bases). The V gene's germline CDR1 is SGDLS and CDR2 YYNGEE. The V end was cut by 3 bases, the J end by 3 bases, with 13 bases between. This CDR3 has 16 amino acids.

This chain joins TRBV4-2 and TRBJ2-3, with D possibly matching TRBD2 (5 bases). Germline lookup yields CDR1 LGHNA and CDR2 YNFKEQ. The CDR3 length is 13 residues. V dropped 1 base and J dropped 5 bases, with 7 bases sitting between them. The CDR3 nucleotides read TGTGCCAGCAGCCAAGGACTAAAAGATACGCAGTATTTT. It encodes CASSQGLKDTQYF.

This clone occurred a few times. The chain joins TRBV5-1 to TRBJ2-5; 8 bases fit TRBD1. The CDR3 is 13 amino acids. The germline V gene encodes CDR1 SGHRS and CDR2 YFSETQ. The V segment lost 4 bases and the J segment 5 bases; nucleotides outside the gene matches: 4. The CDR3 DNA follows: TGCGCCAGCAGCCACGACAGGGGCGAGACCCAGTACTTC. Translated, it gives CASSHDRGETQYF.

The chain employs TRBV9 and TRBJ2-3, with a tentative D call TRBD1 (6 bases). The CDR3 has 15 residues. Germline loops: CDR1 SGDLS, CDR2 YYNGEE. Trimming cost V 0 bases and J 4 bases, with 12 bases left between them. The CDR3: CASSVAVGAPDTQYF. The CDR3 bases are TGTGCCAGCAGCGTAGCTGTGGGGGCCCCAGATACGCAGTATTTT. Looking up the rest from reference TRBV9 and TRBJ2-3 gives the full variable domain: DSGVTQTPKHLITATGQRVTLRCSPRSGDLSVYWYQQSLDQGLQFLIQYYNGEERAKGNILERFSAQQFPDLHSELNLSSLELGDSALYFCASSVAVGAPDTQYFGPGTRLTVL.

The rearrangement links TRBV2 to TRBJ1-6, with D unresolved. Trimming took off 4 bases at V and 2 bases at J, with 15 bases between the two ends. This CDR3 comprises 17 residues. Germline loops: CDR1 SNHLY, CDR2 FYNNEI. CDR3 protein: CASSAGGWGTYNSPLHF. The CDR3 DNA sequence: TGTGCCAGCAGTGCCGGAGGGTGGGGAACCTATAATTCACCCCTCCACTTT.

This chain joins TRBV12-3 or TRBV12-4 and TRBJ1-1, with TRBD1 as a possible D gene (6 bases). The CDR3 runs 13 residues. V was clipped by 7 bases and J by 5 bases, with 14 bases between them. The CDR3 is CASTSTGKTEAFF. The CDR3 region has the DNA TGTGCCAGCACCAGTACAGGGAAAACTGAAGCTTTCTTT.

Of note for this clone: This specimen includes other DNA sequences encoding the same CDR3. The chain carries TRBV19 and TRBJ2-1; D is uncertain. Trimming stripped 4 bases from V and 3 bases from J, with 7 bases between. The CDR3 has 13 residues. CDR1 and CDR2 (germline): LNHDA, SQIVND (reference sequence). DNA of the CDR3: TGTGCCAGTAGTACGACGGGCTACAATGAGCAGTTCTTC. It translates to CASSTTGYNEQFF. The whole variable domain, remainder taken from reference TRBV19 and TRBJ2-1, is DGGITQSPKYLFRKEGQNVTLSCEQNLNHDAMYWYRQDPGQGLRLIYYSQIVNDFQKGDIAEGYSVSREKKESFPLTVTSAQKNPTAFYLCASSTTGYNEQFFGPGTRLTVL.

V gene TRBV29-1 combines with J gene TRBJ2-1; a possible D gene is TRBD2 (5 bases). The CDR3 is 14 residues long. Trimming took off 7 bases at V and 0 bases at J, with 13 bases between the two ends. Germline loops: CDR1 SQVTM, CDR2 ANQGSEA. CDR3 residues: CSGARGSSYNEQFF. DNA of the CDR3: TGCAGCGGAGCTAGAGGGAGCTCCTACAATGAGCAGTTCTTC.

V and J are TRBV10-1 and TRBJ2-1; D perhaps matches TRBD2 (6 bases). Germline lookup yields CDR1 WNHNN and CDR2 SYGVQD (reference sequence). The CDR3 is 16 residues long. The germline V and J ends were trimmed by 4 bases and 4 bases, with 17 bases remaining between them. The DNA of the CDR3 is TGCGCCAGCAGTGGATTAGCGGCTTCCCCGTACAATGAGCAGTTCTTC. Its protein is CASSGLAASPYNEQFF.

The V call is TRBV7-2, the J call TRBJ1-1, with D possibly matching TRBD1 (6 bases). Per the germline V gene, CDR1 is SGHTA and CDR2 is FQGNSA. Between the trimmed V and J ends, which lost 4 bases and 0 bases, there was a span of 18 bases. The CDR3 sequence is 17 residues long. The CDR3 loop reads CASSSGQPGSMNTEAFF. The CDR3 DNA follows: TGTGCCAGCAGCTCCGGACAGCCCGGTTCCATGAACACTGAAGCTTTCTTT.

This clone has more than one count but fewer than ten. V and J are TRBV6-2 or TRBV6-3 and TRBJ2-2; possible D gene TRBD2, 5 bases. The CDR3 is 15 amino acids. The germline V gene has CDR1 MNHEY and CDR2 SVGEGT. Deletions cut 4 bases from V and 4 bases from J, with 13 bases between. This CDR3 reads CASSSPREGTGELFF. The CDR3 coding sequence is TGTGCCAGCAGTTCCCCTAGAGAGGGCACCGGGGAGCTGTTTTTT.

The chain joins TRBV19 to TRBJ2-5; 12 positions agree with TRBD2. V was pared by 2 bases and J by 3 bases, with 1 base of the junction left unmatched. Germline V gene lookup returns CDR1 LNHDA and CDR2 SQIVND (reference sequence). This CDR3 contains 15 residues. The CDR3 is CASSITSGGKETQYF. CDR3 coding DNA: TGTGCCAGTAGTATAACTAGCGGGGGGAAAGAGACCCAGTACTTC. Looking up the rest from reference TRBV19 and TRBJ2-5 gives the full variable domain: DGGITQSPKYLFRKEGQNVTLSCEQNLNHDAMYWYRQDPGQGLRLIYYSQIVNDFQKGDIAEGYSVSREKKESFPLTVTSAQKNPTAFYLCASSITSGGKETQYFGPGTRLLVL.

The chain is built from TRBV4-1 and TRBJ1-1; D unresolved. The CDR3 has 14 residues. Germline values: CDR1 MGHRA, CDR2 YSYEKL. Trimming stripped 0 bases from V and 0 bases from J, with 5 bases between. In DNA, the CDR3 is TGCGCCAGCAGCCAAGATCGTATGAACACTGAAGCTTTCTTT. Its protein is CASSQDRMNTEAFF.

The chain has TRBV7-2 and TRBJ1-2; perhaps TRBD1 as D (5 bases). The CDR3 has 15 residues. V was trimmed by 0 bases and J by 7 bases, leaving 15 bases between them. Per the germline V gene, CDR1 is SGHTA and CDR2 is FQGNSA. The DNA of the CDR3 is TGTGCCAGCAGCTTAGCTGGGGGAGGGGTTGCTGGCTACACCTTC. The encoded protein is CASSLAGGGVAGYTF.

J is TRBJ1-3 and V is TRBV6-5; D is unclear. The germline V gene encodes CDR1 MNHEY and CDR2 SVGAGI. The CDR3 has 14 residues. Trimming stripped 5 bases from V and 3 bases from J, with 11 bases between. CDR3 region: CASSTQFNGNTIYF. The CDR3 region has the DNA TGTGCCAGCAGTACCCAGTTTAATGGAAACACCATATATTTT.

This chain connects TRBV29-1 to TRBJ1-4, with 9 bases fitting TRBD1. The junction had 3 bases not matched to a gene; V was cut back by 5 bases and J by 11 bases. The length of the CDR3 is 11 residues. Per germline, CDR1 SQVTM and CDR2 ANQGSEA. In nucleotides, the CDR3 is TGCAGCGTTACGACAGGGGGTAAACTGTTTTTT. It yields the protein CSVTTGGKLFF. Variable domain in full (rest from reference TRBV29-1 and TRBJ1-4): SAVISQKPSRDICQRGTSLTIQCQVDSQVTMMFWYRQQPGQSLTLIATANQGSEATYESGFVIDKFPISRPNLTFSTLTVSNMSPEDSSIYLCSVTTGGKLFFGSGTQLSVL.

The chain has TRBV6-2 or TRBV6-3 and TRBJ2-7; maybe TRBD1 (5 bases). The V and J ends lost 2 bases and 12 bases respectively, with 11 bases between them. The V gene's germline CDR1 is MNHEY and CDR2 SVGEGT. The CDR3 totals 11 residues. CDR3 in amino acids: CASSYGHSRYF. DNA of the CDR3: TGTGCCAGCAGTTACGGACATTCGAGGTACTTC.

The chain is built from TRBV6-2 or TRBV6-3 and TRBJ2-1, with a tentative D call TRBD2 (5 bases). The CDR3 covers 15 residues. Germline V lookup: CDR1 MNHEY, CDR2 SVGEGT. V lost 5 bases and J lost 0, with 11 bases in between. CDR3 nucleotides: TGTGCCAGCAGTCACGCCGGGGTCTCCTACAATGAGCAGTTCTTC. It encodes CASSHAGVSYNEQFF.

The rearrangement links TRBV9 to TRBJ2-1; 10 nucleotides agree with TRBD2. Germline lookup yields CDR1 SGDLS and CDR2 YYNGEE. The CDR3 covers 14 residues. V gave up 2 bases and J gave up 6 bases; unmatched junction bases: 2. In DNA, the CDR3 is TGTGCCAGCAGCGTTAGCGGGGGGATCAATGAGCAGTTCTTC. Translation: CASSVSGGINEQFF.

Concerning this clone: The identical CDR3 is also encoded by other nucleotide sequences in the sample. This chain connects TRBV10-3 to TRBJ1-5, with a weak D call TRBD1 (6 bases). This CDR3 contains 12 residues. Germline V gives CDR1 ENHRY, CDR2 SYGVKD. The V end was cut by 8 bases, the J end by 4 bases, with 9 bases between. The CDR3 loop is CAIGQLNQPQHF. CDR3 coding DNA: TGTGCCATCGGACAGTTGAATCAGCCCCAGCATTTT.

The V gene is TRBV5-6, the J gene TRBJ2-1; the D is unclear. V dropped 0 bases and J dropped 5 bases, with 9 bases sitting between them. The CDR3 consists of 14 residues. Germline lookup yields CDR1 SGHDT and CDR2 YYEEEE. CDR3 bases: TGTGCCAGCAGCTTGGTAGCACTTAACAATGAGCAGTTCTTC. This gives the protein CASSLVALNNEQFF.

The chain couples TRBV30 to TRBJ1-1, with 7 bases fitting TRBD1. V lost 7 bases and J lost 0; bases outside the gene matches: 5. CDR1 GTSNPN and CDR2 SVGIG come from the germline V gene (reference sequence). This CDR3 has 13 residues. The CDR3 region has the DNA TGTGCCTTCACGGGACAGTTGAACACTGAAGCTTTCTTT. Residues: CAFTGQLNTEAFF.

The V and J genes are TRBV5-4 and TRBJ2-2; tentative D call: TRBD1 (6 bases). This CDR3 has 16 amino acids. The V gene lost 1 base and the J gene lost 3 bases, with 13 bases spanning the gap. The germline V gene encodes CDR1 SGHNT and CDR2 YYREEE (reference sequence). The CDR3 nucleotides read TGTGCCAGCAGCTTGTTGTCAGGGGCAGACACCGGGGAGCTGTTTTTT. This encodes CASSLLSGADTGELFF.

This clone appeared once. The V call is TRBV7-9, the J call TRBJ1-4, with 8 bases matching TRBD1. The CDR3 has 14 residues. CDR1 is SEHNR and CDR2 is FQNEAQ in the germline V gene (reference sequence). V trimming: 4 bases; J trimming: 7 bases; junction bases outside the gene matches: 5. The CDR3 loop reads CASSSRGLGEKLFF. CDR3 nucleotide sequence: TGTGCCAGCAGCTCCAGGGGGCTGGGTGAAAAACTGTTTTTT.

The genes are TRBV12-3 or TRBV12-4 and TRBJ1-2; TRBD1 matches 10 bases. The J segment lost 6 bases and the V segment lost 7 bases, leaving 5 bases of the junction unmatched. The CDR3 contains 13 residues. CDR3 loop: CASTRDRGHGYTF. The CDR3 DNA reads TGTGCCAGCACTAGGGACAGGGGACATGGCTACACCTTC.